These T cell receptor beta chains were read from a single sample in a study of type 1 regulatory T cells. Which antigens these TCRs recognize remains unknown. Using its own MiXCR run on the reads, TCRdb lists one record per CDR3 protein. In the table there are around 3,000 distinct CDR3 sequences, around 8% of which are singletons. Sequenced: cultured T cells, either the whole culture or a sorted T cell fraction (not recorded which). These receptors all stem from a human donor in good health. The CDR3 runs from the conserved cysteine through the conserved F or W. The order of the fields is V gene, D gene, clone size, J gene, CDR3 DNA, CDR3 protein. The D gene is left open where the match is weak. Where a row states a size, it is once, few, many or the class of an expanded clone; other rows omit it.

V gene: TRBV4-1; D gene: TRBD1; clone size: medium-sized; J gene: TRBJ1-5; CDR3 DNA: TGCGCCAGCAGCCAAGATCCGGCAGGGGGCTTTCAGCCCCAGCATTTT; CDR3 protein: CASSQDPAGGFQPQHF
V gene: TRBV5-1; D gene: .; clone size: .; J gene: TRBJ2-1; CDR3 DNA: TGCGCCAGCAACTCCCCCCGCGGGAAGTACAATGAGCAGTTCTTC; CDR3 protein: CASNSPRGKYNEQFF
V gene: TRBV5-1; D gene: TRBD1; clone size: medium-sized; J gene: TRBJ1-1; CDR3 DNA: TGCGCCAGCAGCCCAGAAGGGGGCGTGAACACTGAAGCTTTCTTT; CDR3 protein: CASSPEGGVNTEAFF
V gene: TRBV27; D gene: TRBD2; clone size: medium-sized; J gene: TRBJ2-7; CDR3 DNA: TGTGCCAGCAGTCCACTAGCGGGAGGCCCGCTCGAGCAGTACTTC; CDR3 protein: CASSPLAGGPLEQYF
V gene: TRBV5-1; D gene: .; clone size: medium-sized; J gene: TRBJ2-1; CDR3 DNA: TGCGCCAGCAGCATGACCGAGCTCAATGAGCAGTTCTTC; CDR3 protein: CASSMTELNEQFF
V gene: TRBV20-1; D gene: .; clone size: medium-sized; J gene: TRBJ2-7; CDR3 DNA: TGCAGTGTTAGATCGGGGGAGGAGCAGTACTTC; CDR3 protein: CSVRSGEEQYF
V gene: TRBV20-1; D gene: TRBD1; clone size: large; J gene: TRBJ2-4; CDR3 DNA: TGCAGTGCTCATAAGACAGGGGGCAAAAACATTCAGTACTTC; CDR3 protein: CSAHKTGGKNIQYF
V gene: TRBV2; D gene: .; clone size: medium-sized; J gene: TRBJ2-2; CDR3 DNA: TGTGCCAGCAGAGAGGGGGGGGCGAACACCGGGGAGCTGTTTTTT; CDR3 protein: CASREGGANTGELFF
V gene: TRBV7-9; D gene: .; clone size: medium-sized; J gene: TRBJ1-5; CDR3 DNA: TGTGCCAGCAGCTTAGCAGGGTTCGAGCAGCCCCAGCATTTT; CDR3 protein: CASSLAGFEQPQHF
V gene: TRBV4-1; D gene: TRBD2; clone size: medium-sized; J gene: TRBJ2-3; CDR3 DNA: TGCGCCAGCAGCCCAAGGGGAGGACTAGAAGGAACAGATACGCAGTATTTT; CDR3 protein: CASSPRGGLEGTDTQYF
V gene: TRBV12-3/TRBV12-4; D gene: .; clone size: .; J gene: TRBJ1-6; CDR3 DNA: TGTGCCAGCAGTTTTCAACGGGCCAATTCACCCCTCCATTTT; CDR3 protein: CASSFQRANSPLHF
V gene: TRBV27; D gene: TRBD1; clone size: medium-sized; J gene: TRBJ2-5; CDR3 DNA: TGTGCCAGCAGAAAAAAGACAGGGATTCCACAAGAGACCCAGTACTTC; CDR3 protein: CASRKKTGIPQETQYF
V gene: TRBV19; D gene: TRBD2; clone size: many; J gene: TRBJ2-7; CDR3 DNA: TGTGCCAGTAGTGAAGGGCTAGCGGGACCGGCCTACGAGCAGTACTTC; CDR3 protein: CASSEGLAGPAYEQYF
V gene: TRBV29-1; D gene: .; clone size: medium-sized; J gene: TRBJ1-3; CDR3 DNA: TGCAGCGTTGAACGACAGAACTCTGGAAACACCATATATTTT; CDR3 protein: CSVERQNSGNTIYF
V gene: TRBV7-9; D gene: .; clone size: medium-sized; J gene: TRBJ2-5; CDR3 DNA: TGTGCCAGCAGCTTACGGGACGACGAGACCCAGTACTTC; CDR3 protein: CASSLRDDETQYF
V gene: TRBV5-1; D gene: .; clone size: medium-sized; J gene: TRBJ1-4; CDR3 DNA: TGCGCCAGCAGCTTGCCGGCAGGGTCAAATGAAAAACTGTTTTTT; CDR3 protein: CASSLPAGSNEKLFF
V gene: TRBV11-2; D gene: TRBD1; clone size: medium-sized; J gene: TRBJ2-7; CDR3 DNA: TGTGCCAGCAGCTTAGTCAGGGGGAGCTCCTACGAGCAGTACTTC; CDR3 protein: CASSLVRGSSYEQYF
V gene: TRBV6-5; D gene: TRBD2; clone size: medium-sized; J gene: TRBJ2-7; CDR3 DNA: TGTGCCAGCAGCTTACTAGCGGGAGGGTCCTACGAGCAGTACTTC; CDR3 protein: CASSLLAGGSYEQYF
V gene: TRBV7-3; D gene: TRBD2; clone size: medium-sized; J gene: TRBJ2-5; CDR3 DNA: TGTGCCAGCAGCTTCGGACTAGCGGAGACCCAGTACTTC; CDR3 protein: CASSFGLAETQYF
V gene: TRBV6-6; D gene: .; clone size: .; J gene: TRBJ1-4; CDR3 DNA: TGTGCCAGCAGTTACTCTGAGGTGCTGGATGAAAAACTGTTATTT; CDR3 protein: CASSYSEVLDEKLLF
V gene: TRBV5-1; D gene: .; clone size: medium-sized; J gene: TRBJ2-7; CDR3 DNA: TGCGCCAGCAGCTTGATCGGCGACGAGCAGTACTTC; CDR3 protein: CASSLIGDEQYF
V gene: TRBV25-1; D gene: .; clone size: medium-sized; J gene: TRBJ1-5; CDR3 DNA: TGTGCCAGCAGTGATGGGGTGCGCAATCAGCCCCAGCATTTT; CDR3 protein: CASSDGVRNQPQHF
V gene: TRBV5-1; D gene: .; clone size: medium-sized; J gene: TRBJ2-7; CDR3 DNA: TGCGCCAGCAGCTTGGGGACTACCTACGAGCAGTACTTC; CDR3 protein: CASSLGTTYEQYF
V gene: TRBV20-1; D gene: .; clone size: medium-sized; J gene: TRBJ2-1; CDR3 DNA: TGCAGTGCTAGCGTGACCAGTGGCGATGAGCAGTTCTTC; CDR3 protein: CSASVTSGDEQFF
V gene: TRBV20-1; D gene: .; clone size: medium-sized; J gene: TRBJ1-1; CDR3 DNA: TGCAGTGCTAGACAGGGCGAGCACACTGAAGCTTTCTTT; CDR3 protein: CSARQGEHTEAFF
V gene: TRBV15; D gene: .; clone size: large; J gene: TRBJ2-3; CDR3 DNA: TGTGCCACCAGCAGAGGGGGGTGGGGAGGGGGCAACACAGATACGCAGTATTTT; CDR3 protein: CATSRGGWGGGNTDTQYF
V gene: TRBV20-1; D gene: TRBD2; clone size: medium-sized; J gene: TRBJ2-5; CDR3 DNA: TGCAGTGCTAGGGCCCAAGGACTAGCGGAACGAAAACTCCAAGAGACCCAGTACTTC; CDR3 protein: CSARAQGLAERKLQETQYF
V gene: TRBV12-3/TRBV12-4; D gene: .; clone size: .; J gene: TRBJ1-3; CDR3 DNA: TGTGCCAGCAGTTTAGCGGGTCATTCTGGAAACACCATATGTTTT; CDR3 protein: CASSLAGHSGNTICF
V gene: TRBV5-1; D gene: .; clone size: medium-sized; J gene: TRBJ1-2; CDR3 DNA: TGCGCCAGCAGCTTGGGAGGAACCGCCTATGGCTACACCTTC; CDR3 protein: CASSLGGTAYGYTF
V gene: TRBV7-2; D gene: .; clone size: medium-sized; J gene: TRBJ2-1; CDR3 DNA: TGTGCCAGCAGCTTAGAACAGGGACACCTCTATGAGCAGTTCTTC; CDR3 protein: CASSLEQGHLYEQFF
V gene: TRBV27; D gene: .; clone size: medium-sized; J gene: TRBJ2-4; CDR3 DNA: TGTGCCAGCCGTCCCCCTCGCGGTCAAGCCAAAAACATTCAGTACTTC; CDR3 protein: CASRPPRGQAKNIQYF
V gene: TRBV5-1; D gene: .; clone size: medium-sized; J gene: TRBJ2-5; CDR3 DNA: TGCGCCAGCCCAGACAGGAAACAAGAGACCCAGTACTTC; CDR3 protein: CASPDRKQETQYF
V gene: TRBV24-1; D gene: .; clone size: medium-sized; J gene: TRBJ2-5; CDR3 DNA: TGTGCCACCAGTGATATAGGGACCTCGGCCGAACAAGAGACCCAGTACTTC; CDR3 protein: CATSDIGTSAEQETQYF
V gene: TRBV7-2; D gene: TRBD2; clone size: medium-sized; J gene: TRBJ2-1; CDR3 DNA: TGTGCCAGCAGCTCCTTTATTAGGATGGGACTAGCGGGAAGGTCCTACAATGAGCAGTTCTTC; CDR3 protein: CASSSFIRMGLAGRSYNEQFF
V gene: TRBV7-3; D gene: .; clone size: medium-sized; J gene: TRBJ2-3; CDR3 DNA: TGTGCCAGCAGCTTAGTGGGCGTCACAGATACGCAGTATTTT; CDR3 protein: CASSLVGVTDTQYF
V gene: TRBV11-2; D gene: TRBD2; clone size: medium-sized; J gene: TRBJ2-5; CDR3 DNA: TGTGCCAGCAGCCGTCCCCTACTAGCGGCTCTTAGGGAGACCCAGTACTTC; CDR3 protein: CASSRPLLAALRETQYF
V gene: TRBV14; D gene: .; clone size: medium-sized; J gene: TRBJ1-6; CDR3 DNA: TGTGCCAGCAGCCAAGAGACACGTCTATCACCCCTCCACTTT; CDR3 protein: CASSQETRLSPLHF
V gene: TRBV20-1; D gene: .; clone size: medium-sized; J gene: TRBJ2-7; CDR3 DNA: TGCAGTGCTAGAGTTCAAACGGGAGTAGTGCAGTACTTC; CDR3 protein: CSARVQTGVVQYF
V gene: TRBV6-6; D gene: TRBD1; clone size: medium-sized; J gene: TRBJ1-4; CDR3 DNA: TGTGCCAGCAGTGTGGACAGGGGAGGAAACGAAAAACTGTTTTTT; CDR3 protein: CASSVDRGGNEKLFF
V gene: TRBV20-1; D gene: .; clone size: medium-sized; J gene: TRBJ2-1; CDR3 DNA: TGCAGTGCTACGGTCGGTAGCAGCTCCTACAATGAGCAGTTCTTC; CDR3 protein: CSATVGSSSYNEQFF
V gene: TRBV5-1; D gene: .; clone size: medium-sized; J gene: TRBJ2-2; CDR3 DNA: TGCGCCAGCAGCTTTCCCGGGACGAACACCGGGGAGCTGTTTTTT; CDR3 protein: CASSFPGTNTGELFF
V gene: TRBV7-2; D gene: .; clone size: medium-sized; J gene: TRBJ2-1; CDR3 DNA: TGTGCCAGCAAAATGGGGGATGAGCAGTTCTTC; CDR3 protein: CASKMGDEQFF
V gene: TRBV4-2; D gene: .; clone size: medium-sized; J gene: TRBJ1-5; CDR3 DNA: TGTGCCAGCAGCCAAGTGGGGGGAGGCCCCCCTCAGCCCCAGCATTTT; CDR3 protein: CASSQVGGGPPQPQHF
V gene: TRBV7-9; D gene: .; clone size: medium-sized; J gene: TRBJ1-1; CDR3 DNA: TGTGCCAGCAGCTTAGGTCAGGGGAGGTTGAGCACTGAAGCTTTCTTT; CDR3 protein: CASSLGQGRLSTEAFF
V gene: TRBV5-1; D gene: TRBD2; clone size: medium-sized; J gene: TRBJ2-2; CDR3 DNA: TGCGCCAGCAGCAGCGGGGGCGGACCGAACACCGGGGAGCTGTTTTTT; CDR3 protein: CASSSGGGPNTGELFF
V gene: TRBV5-1; D gene: TRBD1; clone size: medium-sized; J gene: TRBJ2-3; CDR3 DNA: TGCGCCAGCAGCTTGGCCTGGGGCAGGGGGACAGATACGCAGTATTTT; CDR3 protein: CASSLAWGRGTDTQYF
V gene: TRBV7-2; D gene: TRBD2; clone size: medium-sized; J gene: TRBJ2-7; CDR3 DNA: TGTGCCAGCAGCATTATAGCGGGAGGGGTAGGGGAGCAGTACTTC; CDR3 protein: CASSIIAGGVGEQYF
V gene: TRBV11-2; D gene: .; clone size: medium-sized; J gene: TRBJ1-5; CDR3 DNA: TGTGCCAGCAGCTCCGGGACCCTAAGCAATCAGCCCCAGCATTTT; CDR3 protein: CASSSGTLSNQPQHF
V gene: TRBV20-1; D gene: TRBD1; clone size: medium-sized; J gene: TRBJ1-4; CDR3 DNA: TGCAGTGCAAAACAGACAGGGGGGGAAAAACTGTTTTTT; CDR3 protein: CSAKQTGGEKLFF
V gene: TRBV4-3; D gene: TRBD2; clone size: few; J gene: TRBJ2-3; CDR3 DNA: TGCGCCAGCAGCCAGGATATAGCGGGGGTGACTAGCACAGATACGCAGTATTTT; CDR3 protein: CASSQDIAGVTSTDTQYF
V gene: TRBV7-6; D gene: .; clone size: .; J gene: TRBJ2-3; CDR3 DNA: TGTGCCAGCAGAGGTCCTACCAACCCAGATACGCAATATTTT; CDR3 protein: CASRGPTNPDTQYF
V gene: TRBV6-6; D gene: TRBD2; clone size: medium-sized; J gene: TRBJ2-3; CDR3 DNA: TGTGCCAGCAGTTACCTTGGTAGCGGGAGGGAAGGTCGTAATACGCAGTATTTT; CDR3 protein: CASSYLGSGREGRNTQYF
V gene: TRBV20-1; D gene: .; clone size: medium-sized; J gene: TRBJ2-3; CDR3 DNA: TGCAGTGCTAGAGATCCTACGGGACTCCACTCAGATACGCAGTATTTT; CDR3 protein: CSARDPTGLHSDTQYF
V gene: TRBV28; D gene: .; clone size: medium-sized; J gene: TRBJ2-3; CDR3 DNA: TGTGCCAGCAGTTTCATTTTATTGTGGCGGGACGATCCAGATACGCAGTATTTT; CDR3 protein: CASSFILLWRDDPDTQYF
V gene: TRBV20-1; D gene: TRBD1; clone size: medium-sized; J gene: TRBJ2-2; CDR3 DNA: TGCAGTGCTACTGACAACCGGGACAGGGACACCGGGGAGCTGTTTTTT; CDR3 protein: CSATDNRDRDTGELFF
V gene: TRBV24-1; D gene: .; clone size: medium-sized; J gene: TRBJ2-5; CDR3 DNA: TGTGCCACCAGTGATGTCAGGACAGTGGGTTCGGTTGAGACCCAGTACTTC; CDR3 protein: CATSDVRTVGSVETQYF
V gene: TRBV5-1; D gene: TRBD2; clone size: many; J gene: TRBJ2-1; CDR3 DNA: TGCGCCAGCAGAGTCCCCGGGGGGAGCTCCTACAATGAGCAGTTCTTC; CDR3 protein: CASRVPGGSSYNEQFF
V gene: TRBV11-2; D gene: .; clone size: medium-sized; J gene: TRBJ2-5; CDR3 DNA: TGTGCCAGCAGCAGAAACCCCGGGGTCCCCCAGGAGACCCAGTACTTC; CDR3 protein: CASSRNPGVPQETQYF
V gene: TRBV12-3/TRBV12-4; D gene: TRBD2; clone size: medium-sized; J gene: TRBJ2-7; CDR3 DNA: TGTGCCAGCAGTTTGTCCCCTACTAGCGGTCCCTACGAGCAGTACTTC; CDR3 protein: CASSLSPTSGPYEQYF